These 31 T cell receptor beta chains were all obtained from the same sample, sequenced in a study of naive and memory T cell subsets. General study points: Possibly reflecting memory cells re-expressing CD45RA, a few larger clonotypes occurred in naive repertoires, especially CD8.

Two oligonucleotides, mixed equimolar, formed the beta constant-region primer covering TRBC1 and TRBC2. Nested alpha and beta constant-region primers with the SP2 primer drove four PCR rounds on ligated cDNA. TCRdb reanalysed the UMI-ligation and nested PCR reads using MiXCR and keeps one entry per CDR3 protein. The repertoire includes more than 95,000 distinct CDR3 sequences, roughly 15% of them detected once, and 2.8% sits in the top ten. Which antigens these TCRs recognize remains unknown. The sequenced sample consisted of naive CD8+ T cells from blood. The receptors stem from a human donor in good health.

This clonotype has just a few counts. The V and J genes are TRBV27 and TRBJ1-6; D may be TRBD1 (6 bases). The germline V and J ends were trimmed by 7 bases and 7 bases, with 17 bases remaining between them. CDR1 is MNHEY, CDR2 SMNVEV, per germline (reference sequence). The CDR3 contains 15 residues. CDR3 sequence: CASTPIRGLNSPLHF. DNA for the CDR3: TGTGCCAGCACCCCTATAAGGGGGTTAAATTCACCCCTCCACTTT.

This clonotype was counted a few times. This chain joins TRBV29-1 and TRBJ2-1, with a weak D call TRBD2 (5 bases). The germline V and J ends were trimmed by 3 bases and 3 bases, with 12 bases remaining between them. The CDR3 covers 14 residues. Germline CDR1 reads SQVTM; CDR2 reads ANQGSEA. The CDR3 is CSVDTGIGYNEQFF. The DNA for the CDR3 is TGCAGCGTTGACACGGGGATCGGCTACAATGAGCAGTTCTTC.

This clonotype was seen many times. The J gene is TRBJ2-7, the V gene TRBV18, with no clear D. Trimming stripped 3 bases from V and 1 base from J, with 7 bases between. The CDR3 covers 13 residues. Germline V gene data show CDR1 as KGHSH and CDR2 as LQKENI. In DNA, the CDR3 is TGTGCCAGCTCACCTGAGCTTTCCTACGAGCAGTACTTC. Its protein product is CASSPELSYEQYF.

The V call is TRBV6-2 or TRBV6-3, the J call TRBJ2-3; no clear D gene. The V and J ends lost 6 bases and 4 bases respectively, with 8 bases between them. This CDR3 is built from 12 residues. Germline assignment: CDR1 MNHEY and CDR2 SVGEGT. CDR3 DNA: TGTGCCAGCAGCACCCCCCCAGATACGCAGTATTTT. As protein: CASSTPPDTQYF.

This clonotype was observed many times. This chain connects TRBV4-2 to TRBJ2-1; no firm D call. This CDR3 spans 14 amino acids. Germline CDR1 LGHNA, CDR2 YNFKEQ. Trimming left V 1 base short and J 4 bases short, with 8 bases between. The CDR3 is CASSQGAEYNEQFF. DNA for the CDR3: TGTGCCAGCAGCCAAGGAGCCGAGTACAATGAGCAGTTCTTC.

This rearrangement joins TRBV24-1 to TRBJ2-7; TRBD2 matches at 7 bases. V lost 5 bases, J lost 1 base, and 1 base stayed unmatched. Per germline, CDR1 KGHDR and CDR2 SFDVKD. The CDR3 covers 13 residues. The CDR3 reads CATSAGGSYEQYF. DNA for the CDR3: TGTGCCACCAGTGCGGGGGGATCCTACGAGCAGTACTTC.

This clonotype was recorded once. This clone may be a read error of a much larger clone one base away. The gene calls are TRBV7-8 and TRBJ2-7; D perhaps matches TRBD2 (6 bases). V lost 5 bases and J lost 3, with 20 bases in between. The CDR3 covers 16 residues. Germline CDR1 and CDR2: SGHVS and FQNEAQ. CDR3 region: CASSPFLGSLNYEQYF. CDR3 nucleotides: TGTGCCAGCAGCCCATTTCTCGGGAGTTTGAACTACGAGCAGTACTTC.

This clonotype was detected ten times or more. The chain couples TRBV12-3 or TRBV12-4 to TRBJ2-1; D is unclear. Trimming shortened V by 5 bases and J by 12 bases, and 17 bases separated the two germline ends. The CDR3 runs to 13 residues. CDR3 nucleotide sequence: TGTGCCAGCAGTCCCGTCTGGTCGGTAGGGCAGTTCTTC. Translation: CASSPVWSVGQFF.

The sample holds a few counts of this clonotype. The CDR3 region is CASSPGGLRDEQFF. The DNA for the CDR3 is TGTGCCAGCAGCCCGGGGGGGCTCAGGGATGAGCAGTTCTTC. This sequence joins TRBV6-2 or TRBV6-3 and TRBJ2-1, with TRBD2 matching over 8 bases. The CDR3 has 14 residues. In germline, CDR1 is MNHEY, CDR2 SVGEGT. The V and J ends lost 6 bases and 8 bases, in that order; junction bases with no gene match: 9.

A remark on this clonotype: One end of the junction is discordant with germline, which a read error may explain. The chain joins TRBV29-1 to TRBJ1-2, with 8 positions matching TRBD1. Germline-derived CDR1 and CDR2 are SQVTM and ANQGSEA. The CDR3 is made up of 14 amino acids. CDR3 in amino acids: CSVDPGTGGYGHTF. The DNA of the CDR3 is TGCAGCGTCGACCCAGGGACAGGCGGCTATGGCCACACCTTC.

This clonotype was found a few times. The chain couples TRBV4-3 to TRBJ2-2; 10 bases are shared with TRBD1. Germline-derived CDR1 and CDR2 are LGHNA and YSLEER. With 1 base clipped from V and 4 bases from J, the junction kept 6 bases outside the gene matches. This CDR3 comprises 17 residues. The DNA for the CDR3 is TGCGCCAGCAGCCAAGCACCGGGACAGGGGTTCACCGGGGAGCTGTTTTTT. It translates to CASSQAPGQGFTGELFF.

The rearrangement uses TRBV20-1 and TRBJ1-1; weak D call: TRBD1 (5 bases). Trimming removed 1 base at V and 6 bases at J, with 24 bases between. Looked up from germline, CDR1 is DFQATT and CDR2 is SNEGSKA (reference sequence). The CDR3 length is 17 residues. For the CDR3, the DNA is TGCAGTGCTAGAGGTTGGGACGGGGAAGAAATCCGCCCTGAAGCTTTCTTT. Translation gives CSARGWDGEEIRPEAFF.

As DNA, the CDR3 is TGCAGTGCTAGAGAGAACACTGAAGCTTTCTTT. Its translation: CSARENTEAFF. The V call is TRBV20-1, the J call TRBJ1-1; D is unresolved. CDR3 length equals 11 residues. Per germline, CDR1 DFQATT and CDR2 SNEGSKA (reference sequence). The germline V and J ends were trimmed by 0 bases and 1 base, with 0 bases remaining between them.

Many counts were recorded for this clonotype. The chain couples TRBV20-1 to TRBJ1-1; D remains unclear. Germline assignment: CDR1 DFQATT and CDR2 SNEGSKA (reference sequence). Trimming shortened V by 0 bases and J by 5 bases, and 10 bases separated the two germline ends. The CDR3 spans 13 residues. The chain's CDR3 is CSARDSLGTEAFF. The CDR3 region has the DNA TGCAGTGCTAGAGATTCCTTGGGGACTGAAGCTTTCTTT.

V is TRBV15 and J is TRBJ2-1; D may be TRBD2 (5 bases). The germline gives CDR1 LNHNV, CDR2 YYDKDF (reference sequence). This CDR3 contains 15 residues. V lost 5 bases and J lost 5, with 16 bases in between. CDR3 amino acids: CATSRRASPNNEQFF. The CDR3 region has the DNA TGTGCCACCAGCCGGCGGGCTTCTCCCAACAATGAGCAGTTCTTC.

The chain couples TRBV7-2 to TRBJ2-1; maybe TRBD1 (5 bases). Germline CDR1 SGHTA, CDR2 FQGNSA. Trimming took off 3 bases at V and 0 bases at J, with 21 bases between the two ends. CDR3 length: 19 residues. The CDR3 reads CASSFPTDHVTSSYNEQFF. The CDR3 DNA reads as TGTGCCAGCAGCTTCCCGACAGACCACGTAACGAGCTCCTACAATGAGCAGTTCTTC.

This rearrangement joins TRBV15 to TRBJ2-1; 11 nucleotides align to TRBD1. After removal of 5 bases from V and 8 bases from J, the junction contained 8 bases not matched to a gene. Germline V gives CDR1 LNHNV, CDR2 YYDKDF (reference sequence). The CDR3 extends over 15 amino acids. The CDR3 sequence is CATSAGGQGAYEQFF. The DNA for the CDR3 is TGTGCCACCAGCGCCGGAGGACAGGGGGCATATGAGCAGTTCTTC.

The J gene is TRBJ1-5, the V gene TRBV7-2, with a tentative D call TRBD1 (6 bases). CDR3 size: 14 residues. Germline V gene sequence: CDR1 SGHTA, CDR2 FQGNSA. Trimming pared 5 bases from V and 4 bases from J, leaving 12 bases between. CDR3 in DNA: TGTGCCAGCAGCCCACAGGGAGCTAATCAGCCCCAGCATTTT. Translation gives CASSPQGANQPQHF.

The CDR3 nucleotides are TGTGCCAGCAGCGTAGCCGACGGGAAACCCTACGAGCAGTACTTC. Residues: CASSVADGKPYEQYF. The V and J genes are TRBV9 and TRBJ2-7; weak D call: TRBD2 (5 bases). V lost 0 bases to trimming and J lost 2 bases, with 12 bases between them. Germline V gene data show CDR1 as SGDLS and CDR2 as YYNGEE. CDR3 length: 15 amino acids.

This clonotype has just one count. This chain uses TRBV11-2 with TRBJ2-7; TRBD2 aligns across 12 bases. CDR1 and CDR2 from the germline V gene are SGHAT and FQNNGV. This CDR3 spans 15 amino acids. V shed 7 bases and J 2 bases; nucleotides not matched to a gene: 6. The CDR3 loop reads CASTLGLAGTYEQYF. As DNA, the CDR3 is TGTGCCAGCACCCTAGGACTAGCGGGAACCTACGAGCAGTACTTC.

V is TRBV5-6 and J is TRBJ2-1; perhaps TRBD1 as D (6 bases). CDR1 is SGHDT, CDR2 YYEEEE, per germline. The CDR3 covers 15 residues. V lost 2 bases and J lost 0, with 9 bases in between. Here the CDR3 DNA reads TGTGCCAGCAGCTTAGGACAGAGCTCCTACAATGAGCAGTTCTTC. The encoded protein is CASSLGQSSYNEQFF.

The table lists this clonotype with a few counts. This chain uses TRBV12-3 or TRBV12-4 with TRBJ1-6, with unresolved D. The CDR3 is 12 amino acids. The V and J ends lost 6 bases and 8 bases respectively, with 8 bases between them. CDR3 loop: CASREEDSPLHF. The DNA for the CDR3 is TGTGCCAGCAGAGAGGAGGATTCACCCCTCCACTTT.

This clonotype was recorded at least ten times. The CDR3 sequence: CSVASGITSTDTQYF. In nucleotides, the CDR3 is TGCAGCGTGGCTAGCGGGATTACTAGCACAGATACGCAGTATTTT. This chain uses TRBV29-1 with TRBJ2-3; 9 nucleotides line up with TRBD2. V shed 6 bases and J 0 bases; nucleotides not matched to a gene: 7. Per germline, CDR1 SQVTM and CDR2 ANQGSEA. The CDR3 has 15 residues.

The chain combines TRBV20-1 with TRBJ2-1; TRBD2 aligns across 8 bases. Germline CDR1 is DFQATT and CDR2 is SNEGSKA (reference sequence). The CDR3 is 16 amino acids. With 5 bases clipped from V and 6 bases from J, the junction kept 15 bases outside the gene matches. This CDR3 reads CSAASLRAGGLNEQFF. The CDR3 coding sequence is TGCAGTGCTGCCTCCCTCAGGGCGGGGGGCCTCAATGAGCAGTTCTTC.

The genes are TRBV4-3 and TRBJ1-1; 7 bases are shared with TRBD1. The CDR3 has 14 amino acids. With 0 bases clipped from V and 8 bases from J, the junction kept 6 bases outside the gene matches. Germline values: CDR1 LGHNA, CDR2 YSLEER. CDR3 nucleotide sequence: TGCGCCAGCAGCCAAGATCCAAAACAGGGGGAAGCTTTCTTT. It specifies CASSQDPKQGEAFF.

This sequence joins TRBV27 and TRBJ2-7; weak D call: TRBD1 (6 bases). Germline V gives CDR1 MNHEY, CDR2 SMNVEV (reference sequence). Trimming cost V 4 bases and J 4 bases, with 14 bases left between them. The length of the CDR3 is 14 residues. The CDR3 sequence: CASSSPGTGYEQYF. DNA for the CDR3: TGTGCCAGCAGTTCACCCGGAACAGGGTACGAGCAGTACTTC.

This clonotype was found a few times. The V call is TRBV20-1, the J call TRBJ2-7, with TRBD2 matching 7 bases. Trimming removed 1 base from V and 4 bases from J; junction bases left unmatched: 10. The CDR3 is 15 amino acids. CDR1 and CDR2 (germline): DFQATT, SNEGSKA (reference sequence). The CDR3 nucleotides read TGCAGTGCTAGAGGAGGACTAGGCGAGGAGTACGAGCAGTACTTC. Residues: CSARGGLGEEYEQYF.

This clonotype was seen ten or more times. The genes are TRBV5-6 and TRBJ2-7; D not certain. V gave up 2 bases and J gave up 2 bases, with 8 bases separating them. Germline V gene sequence: CDR1 SGHDT, CDR2 YYEEEE. The CDR3 is 13 residues long. The CDR3 reads CASSFPETYEQYF. In nucleotides, the CDR3 is TGTGCCAGCAGCTTCCCAGAAACCTACGAGCAGTACTTC.

The CDR3 loop is CASRRPDYGYTF. DNA for the CDR3: TGTGCCAGCCGAAGACCCGACTATGGCTACACCTTC. The genes are TRBV3-1 and TRBJ1-2; no definite D call. Germline V lookup: CDR1 LGHDT, CDR2 YNNKEL (reference sequence). The V end lost 8 bases, the J end lost 3 bases, and 10 bases lay between the germline ends. This CDR3 is 12 amino acids long.

This clonotype was picked up many times. This sequence joins TRBV3-1 and TRBJ2-1; D gene ambiguous. This CDR3 region has 16 residues. The V end was cut by 1 base, the J end by 11 bases, with 21 bases between. Germline lookup yields CDR1 LGHDT and CDR2 YNNKEL (reference sequence). The CDR3 here is CASSQAVSLRPDQQFF. CDR3 in DNA: TGTGCCAGCAGCCAAGCGGTGTCACTGCGCCCCGATCAGCAGTTCTTC.

The table lists this clonotype with a few counts. The CDR3 DNA reads as TGCAGCGTTGGTACTAGCGGCTACAATGAGCAGTTCTTC. It encodes CSVGTSGYNEQFF. The chain has TRBV29-1 and TRBJ2-1; 8 bases are shared with TRBD2. Germline CDR1 SQVTM, CDR2 ANQGSEA. The CDR3 covers 13 residues. Trimming at V came to 4 bases and at J to 3 bases, leaving 2 bases not matched to a gene.